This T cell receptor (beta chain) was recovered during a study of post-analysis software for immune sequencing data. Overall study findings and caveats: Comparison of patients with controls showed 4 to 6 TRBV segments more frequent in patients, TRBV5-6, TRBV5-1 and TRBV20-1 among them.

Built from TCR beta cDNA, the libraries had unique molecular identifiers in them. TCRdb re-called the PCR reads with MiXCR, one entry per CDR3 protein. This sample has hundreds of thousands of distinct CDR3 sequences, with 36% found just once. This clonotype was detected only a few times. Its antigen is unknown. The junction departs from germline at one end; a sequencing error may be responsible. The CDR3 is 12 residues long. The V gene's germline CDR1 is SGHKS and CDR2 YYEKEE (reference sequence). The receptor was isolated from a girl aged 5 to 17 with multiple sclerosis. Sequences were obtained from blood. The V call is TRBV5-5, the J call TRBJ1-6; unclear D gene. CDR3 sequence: CASSGTREPRHF. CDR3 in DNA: TGTGCCAGCAGCGGAACTCGGGAGCCCCGCCACTTT. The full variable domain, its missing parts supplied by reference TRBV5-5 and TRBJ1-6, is DAGVTQSPTHLIKTRGQQVTLRCSPISGHKSVSWYQQVLGQGPQFIFQYYEKEERGRGNFPDRFSARQFPNYSSELNVNALLLGDSALYLCASSGTREPRHFGNGTRLTVT.